The source of this TCR beta chain is a study of neurological immune-mediated disorders. Study at large: There were approximately 35 multiple sclerosis patients. Of these, approximately 31 had relapsing-remitting MS and 3 had secondary progressive MS. The study, taken as a whole, reports: The greatest TCR clonal expansion appeared in HTLV-1-associated myelopathy and the smallest, falling below healthy controls, in multiple sclerosis. Private repertoires in all groups were suggested by the absence of shared CDR3 amino acid sequences among expanded clones across subjects.

Germline V CDR1 and CDR2: LGHDT, YNNKEL (reference sequence). This CDR3 spans 20 amino acids. V dropped 0 bases and J dropped 4; count of bases not matched to a gene: 13. TCRdb re-analysed the 5' RACE reads in MiXCR, keeping a single row per CDR3 protein. In the table there are about 70,000 distinct CDR3 sequences, roughly 5.6% of which are singletons. This clonotype has more than one count but fewer than ten. Its matching antigen is unknown. The receptor comes from a human donor with multiple sclerosis. The donor label of this sample is uncertain. The sequencing sample was made of PBMCs. The rearrangement joins TRBV3-1 to TRBJ2-3; TRBD2 aligns across 13 bases. This CDR3 is CASSQDWTATSGRSADTQYF. The CDR3 nucleotides are TGTGCCAGCAGCCAAGATTGGACCGCGACTAGCGGGAGGTCCGCAGATACGCAGTATTTT.